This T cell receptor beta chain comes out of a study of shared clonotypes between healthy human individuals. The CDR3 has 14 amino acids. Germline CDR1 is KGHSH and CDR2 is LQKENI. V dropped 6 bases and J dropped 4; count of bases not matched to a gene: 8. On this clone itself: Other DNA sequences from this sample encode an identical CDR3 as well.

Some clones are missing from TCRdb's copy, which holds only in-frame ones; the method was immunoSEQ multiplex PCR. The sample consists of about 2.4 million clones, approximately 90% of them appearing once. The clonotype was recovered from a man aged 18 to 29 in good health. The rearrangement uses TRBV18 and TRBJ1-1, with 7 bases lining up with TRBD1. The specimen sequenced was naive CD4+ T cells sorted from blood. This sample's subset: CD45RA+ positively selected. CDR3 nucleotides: TGTGCCAGCTCCCCAGGACAGGCGGGCACTGAAGCTTTCTTT. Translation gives CASSPGQAGTEAFF.